A single T cell receptor beta chain is shown here with its context. A J-beta primer mix and a sample-barcoded 5' primer were used in a second PCR of roughly 7 to 12 cycles. TCRdb analysed the 5' RACE reads with MiXCR anew, one entry per CDR3 protein. The sample has around 970,000 distinct CDR3 sequences; roughly half are singletons. CDR3 length: 15 residues. This specimen belongs to a study of blood T cells in healthy people across ages. This sequence joins TRBV21-1 and TRBJ2-3; TRBD1, the table's D call, was not compared with the DNA. TRBV21-1 is a pseudogene. This TCR came from a woman aged 55 to 70 in good health. The specimen was blood. Here the CDR3 reads CASHRGHGFVRQQYF. The CDR3 bases are TGTGCCAGCCACCGAGGACACGGCTTTGTGCGTCAGCAGTATTTT.